Shown below are 15 T cell receptor beta chains from a single sample sequenced in a study (dated by TCRdb to between 2021 and 2024). Receptor libraries were prepared by the immunoSEQ multiplex PCR assay. This immuneACCESS table, as held by TCRdb, lists in-frame sequences with V and J called but not all clones. Of the missing ones, under half trace to an unresolved V gene in checked studies; the others have no known cause. The sample table holds 60,000 to 75,000 clones, of which approximately 92% were seen once. The biggest ten clones account for roughly 4.5% of the sample. Sequencing input: PBMCs. The receptors come from a man aged 40-49 years with rheumatoid arthritis.

V usage is TRBV18 and J usage is TRBJ1-2, with D possibly TRBD1 on 5 matching bases. V was trimmed by 4 bases and J by 8 bases, leaving 26 bases between them. There are 17 residues in the CDR3. Looked up from germline, CDR1 is KGHSH and CDR2 is LQKENI. The CDR3 DNA reads as TGTGCCAGCTCACTTTTTCTCCGGGACGCAGGTGGCGGAGGCTACACCTTC. Translated: CASSLFLRDAGGGGYTF.

This chain connects TRBV9 to TRBJ2-1; 7 nucleotides agree with TRBD2. Germline values: CDR1 SGDLS, CDR2 YYNGEE. V lost 1 base, J lost 3 bases, and 1 base stayed unmatched. The CDR3 runs to 14 residues. CDR3 DNA sequence: TGTGCCAGCAGCGTATCTAGCGGCTACAATGAGCAGTTCTTC. Its translation is CASSVSSGYNEQFF. Full variable domain (rest looked up from reference TRBV9 and TRBJ2-1): DSGVTQTPKHLITATGQRVTLRCSPRSGDLSVYWYQQSLDQGLQFLIQYYNGEERAKGNILERFSAQQFPDLHSELNLSSLELGDSALYFCASSVSSGYNEQFFGPGTRLTVL.

The V gene is TRBV2, the J gene TRBJ2-7, with 7 positions matching TRBD2. The CDR3 runs to 14 residues. The ends lost 7 bases at V and 0 bases at J; junction bases unmatched: 6. Germline CDR1 is SNHLY and CDR2 is FYNNEI. The CDR3 nucleotides are TGTGCCAGCATGGGGGGGGTCCTCTCCTACGAGCAGTACTTC. Translation: CASMGGVLSYEQYF.

The chain combines TRBV10-3 with TRBJ1-2, with D unclear. Germline CDR1 is ENHRY and CDR2 is SYGVKD. The CDR3 spans 13 residues. V lost 3 bases, J lost 2 bases, and 7 bases lay in between. CDR3 nucleotides: TGTGCCATCAGTGAACCATCGAACTATGGCTACACCTTC. Its translation is CAISEPSNYGYTF.

The chain combines TRBV29-1 with TRBJ2-1; 9 bases fit TRBD1. The germline CDR1 and CDR2 sequences are SQVTM and ANQGSEA. The CDR3 has 13 residues. The J segment lost 13 bases and the V segment lost 4 bases, leaving 11 bases of the junction unmatched. This CDR3 reads CSVAAGQGMEQFF. As DNA, the CDR3 is TGCAGCGTTGCCGCAGGACAGGGGATGGAACAGTTCTTC.

V and J are TRBV5-6 and TRBJ1-2; 7 nucleotides agree with TRBD1. The CDR3 spans 16 residues. V lost 4 bases, J lost 0 bases, and 9 bases stayed unmatched. From germline, CDR1 is SGHDT and CDR2 YYEEEE. The CDR3 is CASSPQDRRANYGYTF. CDR3 bases: TGTGCCAGCAGCCCGCAGGACAGGCGAGCTAACTATGGCTACACCTTC.

The J gene is TRBJ1-4, the V gene TRBV5-6, with 7 bases identical to TRBD1. Trimming cost V 2 bases and J 3 bases; bases outside gene matches: 10. This CDR3 is built from 17 residues. The V gene's germline CDR1 is SGHDT and CDR2 YYEEEE. CDR3 sequence: CASSLIMNRGSNEKLFF. Here the CDR3 DNA reads TGTGCCAGCAGCTTAATAATGAACAGGGGTTCTAATGAAAAACTGTTTTTT.

The chain recombines TRBV7-3 with TRBJ2-1; 7 bases line up with TRBD2. With 5 bases clipped from V and 4 bases from J, the junction kept 11 bases outside the gene matches. The CDR3 runs 16 residues. Germline-derived CDR1 and CDR2 are SGHTA and FQGTGA. The CDR3 DNA sequence: TGTGCCAGCAGCGAAATACTAGCGCCGAGATACAATGAGCAGTTCTTC. Protein sequence: CASSEILAPRYNEQFF.

The chain is built from TRBV6-6 and TRBJ1-4; D may be TRBD1 (5 bases). CDR1 is MNHNY, CDR2 SVGAGI, per germline (reference sequence). Trimming cost V 5 bases and J 4 bases, with 14 bases left between them. This CDR3 spans 15 amino acids. The CDR3 loop reads CASSPDRPFNEKLFF. The CDR3 DNA reads TGTGCCAGCAGTCCCGACAGACCCTTTAATGAAAAACTGTTTTTT.

This chain links TRBV3-1 (or the pseudogene TRBV3-2) with TRBJ1-1; D not certain. The CDR3 runs 15 residues. Trimming removed 0 bases at V and 3 bases at J, with 11 bases between. In germline, CDR1 is LGHDT, CDR2 YNNKEL (reference sequence). This CDR3 is CASSQEGRTYTEAFF. CDR3 DNA: TGTGCCAGCAGCCAAGAAGGCAGGACTTACACTGAAGCTTTCTTT.

The rearrangement joins TRBV9 to TRBJ2-5; TRBD1 matches 10 bases. This CDR3 has 16 amino acids. CDR1 is SGDLS, CDR2 YYNGEE, per germline. With V trimmed by 4 bases and J by 5 bases, 11 bases remained unmatched. The CDR3 region is CASSLLTGGMGETQYF. DNA of the CDR3: TGTGCCAGCAGCTTACTGACAGGGGGCATGGGGGAGACCCAGTACTTC. The full variable domain, its missing parts supplied by reference TRBV9 and TRBJ2-5, is DSGVTQTPKHLITATGQRVTLRCSPRSGDLSVYWYQQSLDQGLQFLIQYYNGEERAKGNILERFSAQQFPDLHSELNLSSLELGDSALYFCASSLLTGGMGETQYFGPGTRLLVL.

The rearrangement links TRBV4-2 to TRBJ1-2; D unclear. This CDR3 is 14 amino acids long. The V gene lost 3 bases and the J gene lost 1 base, with 9 bases spanning the gap. Germline CDR1 is LGHNA and CDR2 is YNFKEQ. CDR3 region: CASSQAVLNYGYTF. The CDR3 nucleotides are TGTGCCAGCAGCCAGGCGGTGCTTAACTATGGCTACACCTTC.

This chain links TRBV9 with TRBJ2-7, with 7 bases identical to TRBD1. This CDR3 comprises 15 residues. Trimming cost V 0 bases and J 2 bases; bases outside gene matches: 5. The germline V gene encodes CDR1 SGDLS and CDR2 YYNGEE. CDR3 loop: CASSVGQGVAYEQYF. For the CDR3, the DNA is TGTGCCAGCAGCGTAGGTCAGGGGGTCGCCTACGAGCAGTACTTC.

The gene calls are TRBV5-5 and TRBJ2-7, with D maybe TRBD2 (5 bases). CDR3 size: 15 residues. Trimming shortened V by 2 bases and J by 0 bases, and 12 bases separated the two germline ends. Looked up from germline, CDR1 is SGHKS and CDR2 is YYEKEE (reference sequence). CDR3 in DNA: TGTGCCAGCAGCTTAGAGGGCCTGGTCTCCTACGAGCAGTACTTC. Translating gives CASSLEGLVSYEQYF.

The chain uses TRBV18 and TRBJ2-3, with TRBD2 identical over 14 bases. The CDR3 spans 16 residues. V lost 6 bases and J lost 2; bases outside the gene matches: 4. Germline CDR1 reads KGHSH; CDR2 reads LQKENI. In DNA, the CDR3 is TGTGCCAGCTCTCAGGGACTAGCGGGAGCCACAGATACGCAGTATTTT. Protein: CASSQGLAGATDTQYF.